This entry lists 21 T cell receptor beta chains sequenced from one sample in a study of T cells in tumors after PD-1 blockade. The method was immunoSEQ multiplex PCR; TCRdb's version includes in-frame clones alone and lacks a portion of them. The table records around 35,000 clones, roughly 76% of them present only once. The specimen was PBMCs, collected after anti-PD-1 treatment. These receptor sequences come from a human donor with basal cell carcinoma.

This chain connects TRBV11-3 to TRBJ2-7; D ambiguous. The V gene's germline CDR1 is SGHNT and CDR2 YENEEA. The CDR3 runs 13 residues. Trimming stripped 2 bases from V and 3 bases from J, with 8 bases between. The CDR3 sequence is CASSLWFYYEQYF. CDR3 DNA sequence: TGTGCCAGCAGCTTATGGTTCTACTACGAGCAGTACTTC.

This chain joins TRBV7-9 and TRBJ2-5; weak D call: TRBD1 (5 bases). Germline V gene data show CDR1 as SEHNR and CDR2 as FQNEAQ (reference sequence). V was cut by 2 bases and J by 4 bases, with 11 bases left in between. The CDR3 runs 14 residues. CDR3: CASSLTQGRETQYF. The CDR3 DNA is TGTGCCAGCAGCTTAACGCAGGGTCGAGAGACCCAGTACTTC. The full variable domain, in which reference TRBV7-9 and TRBJ2-5 provide the parts outside the CDR3, is DTGVSQNPRHKITKRGQNVTFRCDPISEHNRLYWYRQTLGQGPEFLTYFQNEAQLEKSRLLSDRFSAERPKGSFSTLEIQRTEQGDSAMYLCASSLTQGRETQYFGPGTRLLVL.

This clone was picked up a small number of times. This chain links TRBV28 with TRBJ1-5; TRBD1 might be the D (5 bases). The CDR3 runs to 15 residues. Germline CDR1 and CDR2: MDHEN and SYDVKM. The V gene lost 5 bases and the J gene lost 3 bases, with 14 bases spanning the gap. CDR3 region: CASSPTGPNNQPQHF. Written as DNA, the CDR3 is TGTGCCAGCAGTCCAACGGGGCCAAACAATCAGCCCCAGCATTTT.

The chain recombines TRBV12-2 with TRBJ1-3. TRBV12-2 is a documented pseudogene. This CDR3 spans 20 amino acids. CDR3 sequence reads: CASRLALWKIELSSGNTIYF. In DNA form, the CDR3 reads TGTGCAAGTCGCTTAGCGCTTTGGAAAATAGAATTAAGCTCTGGAAACACCATATATTTT.

The J gene is TRBJ2-7, the V gene TRBV5-1; TRBD2 aligns across 7 bases. The CDR3 contains 12 residues. V lost 6 bases and J lost 5; bases outside the gene matches: 5. The germline V gene encodes CDR1 SGHRS and CDR2 YFSETQ. The CDR3 coding sequence is TGCGCCAGCAAGGGAGGGCTCAACGAGCAGTACTTC. It codes for CASKGGLNEQYF.

The sample holds a few counts of this clone. The rearrangement links TRBV7-3 to TRBJ2-1; D ambiguous. Germline V gene lookup returns CDR1 SGHTA and CDR2 FQGTGA. V was cut by 5 bases and J by 5 bases, with 10 bases left in between. This CDR3 has 13 residues. CDR3 protein: CASSPGPNNEQFF. In nucleotides, the CDR3 is TGTGCCAGCAGCCCCGGACCAAACAATGAGCAGTTCTTC.

The chain employs TRBV9 and TRBJ2-5; D may be TRBD2 (6 bases). The CDR3 totals 15 residues. Trimming took 1 base from V and 3 from J, leaving 13 bases between them. CDR1 and CDR2 (germline): SGDLS, YYNGEE. For the CDR3, the DNA is TGTGCCAGCAGCGTATCTGGGACTCCCAAAGAGACCCAGTACTTC. This encodes CASSVSGTPKETQYF.

This chain joins TRBV7-2 and TRBJ2-5; 7 nucleotides line up with TRBD2. CDR3 length: 14 amino acids. With V trimmed by 0 bases and J by 2 bases, 0 bases remained unmatched. Germline-derived CDR1 and CDR2 are SGHTA and FQGNSA. CDR3 protein: CASSLAGGQETQYF. For the CDR3, the DNA is TGTGCCAGCAGCTTAGCGGGAGGGCAAGAGACCCAGTACTTC.

The chain recombines TRBV24-1 with TRBJ1-2; the D gene is possibly TRBD1 (6 bases). CDR1 and CDR2 from the germline V gene are KGHDR and SFDVKD. The CDR3 spans 18 residues. Trimming shortened V by 0 bases and J by 0 bases, and 16 bases separated the two germline ends. CDR3 sequence (DNA): TGTGCCACCAGTGATTTGCATAGTCGGGCAGGGGCTAACTATGGCTACACCTTC. Its protein product is CATSDLHSRAGANYGYTF.

The rearrangement links TRBV5-5 to TRBJ2-1; 8 nucleotides match TRBD2. This CDR3 spans 15 amino acids. Germline V gives CDR1 SGHKS, CDR2 YYEKEE (reference sequence). V shed 0 bases, J shed 8 bases, and the junction held 7 bases outside the gene matches. DNA for the CDR3: TGTGCCAGCAGCTTGGCCAGCGGGAGTTTCGATGAGCAGTTCTTC. This translates into CASSLASGSFDEQFF.

The chain uses TRBV7-9 and TRBJ2-1; D is unresolved. V lost 5 bases and J 7 bases, leaving 21 bases between the germline ends. Looked up from germline, CDR1 is SEHNR and CDR2 is FQNEAQ (reference sequence). There are 16 residues in the CDR3. Written as DNA, the CDR3 is TGTGCCAGCAGCCCGGATGACTCGTACCAAAATAATGAGCAGTTCTTC. As protein: CASSPDDSYQNNEQFF.

The chain joins TRBV7-3 to TRBJ2-1, with TRBD1 matching over 8 bases. Per germline, CDR1 SGHTA and CDR2 FQGTGA. This CDR3 spans 15 amino acids. The junction had 6 bases not matched to a gene; V was cut back by 3 bases and J by 5 bases. The CDR3 loop reads CASSLNRGKNNEQFF. The CDR3 nucleotides read TGTGCCAGCAGCTTGAACAGGGGGAAGAACAATGAGCAGTTCTTC.

This chain links TRBV6-4 with TRBJ2-7, with D possibly being TRBD1 or TRBD2 (5 bases each). The CDR3 has 14 residues. CDR1 is MRHNA, CDR2 SNTAGT, per germline. Trimming left V 9 bases short and J 3 bases short, with 18 bases between. Written as DNA, the CDR3 is TGTGCCAGGAGGGGATCCCCGGGGAACTACGAGCAGTACTTC. Translated, it gives CARRGSPGNYEQYF.

The chain carries TRBV2 and TRBJ1-5; D unclear. Germline CDR1 is SNHLY and CDR2 is FYNNEI. V shed 3 bases and J shed 1 base, with 7 bases lying between them. The CDR3 runs to 14 residues. The CDR3 sequence is CASSDWASNQPQHF. As DNA, the CDR3 is TGTGCCAGCAGTGACTGGGCGAGCAATCAGCCCCAGCATTTT.

This clone was seen more than once but under ten times. The rearrangement uses TRBV24-1 and TRBJ2-1; TRBD1 aligns across 8 bases. The germline V gene encodes CDR1 KGHDR and CDR2 SFDVKD. J gave up 8 bases and V 10 bases, and 9 bases lay outside the gene matches. The CDR3 runs 13 residues. Written as DNA, the CDR3 is TGTGCCACTAGCCGACAGGGGACGGATGAGCAGTTCTTC. This sequence encodes CATSRQGTDEQFF.

This clone was seen a few times. The J gene is TRBJ2-7, the V gene TRBV4-3, with no clear D. V lost 1 base and J lost 3, with 13 bases in between. The CDR3 sequence is 15 residues long. Germline V gene lookup returns CDR1 LGHNA and CDR2 YSLEER. CDR3 amino acids: CASSQVDMNGYEQYF. The CDR3 DNA reads as TGCGCCAGCAGCCAAGTCGACATGAATGGCTACGAGCAGTACTTC.

The V and J genes are TRBV28 and TRBJ1-5; no clear D gene. The CDR3 extends over 14 amino acids. Trimming pared 7 bases from V and 0 bases from J, leaving 10 bases between. Germline lookup yields CDR1 MDHEN and CDR2 SYDVKM. CDR3 loop: CASTVSISNQPQHF. Written as DNA, the CDR3 is TGTGCCAGCACGGTTTCAATTAGCAATCAGCCCCAGCATTTT.

The V call is TRBV19, the J call TRBJ2-2; 11 bases fit TRBD2. V lost 5 bases to trimming and J lost 5 bases; unmatched junction nucleotides: 13. CDR1 and CDR2 (germline): LNHDA, SQIVND (reference sequence). This CDR3 contains 18 residues. In nucleotides, the CDR3 is TGTGCCAGTAGTTCCATGAATCTAGCGGGAGGAGGGACCGGGGAGCTGTTTTTT. Its protein is CASSSMNLAGGGTGELFF.

To note about this clone: A much larger clone is a single base away; this may be a read error. V is TRBV15 and J is TRBJ1-1; the D is unclear. Per germline, CDR1 LNHNV and CDR2 YYDKDF (reference sequence). Trimming took 2 bases from V and 1 from J, leaving 23 bases between them. CDR3 size: 19 residues. The CDR3 sequence is CATSRNGWEEVIRNTEAFF. CDR3 DNA: TGTGCCACCAGCAGAAATGGTTGGGAGGAGGTTATTAGGAACACTGAAGCTTTCTTT. Filled out from reference TRBV15 and TRBJ1-1, the complete variable domain reads DAMVIQNPRYQVTQFGKPVTLSCSQTLNHNVMYWYQQKSSQAPKLLFHYYDKDFNNEADTPDNFQSRRPNTSFCFLDIRSPGLGDTAMYLCATSRNGWEEVIRNTEAFFGQGTRLTVV.

The V and J genes are TRBV28 and TRBJ2-7; the D gene is possibly TRBD2 (5 bases). Germline assignment: CDR1 MDHEN and CDR2 SYDVKM. This CDR3 comprises 17 residues. V lost 3 bases and J lost 2, with 20 bases in between. CDR3 region: CASSLGLESGTTYEQYF. CDR3 nucleotide sequence: TGTGCCAGCAGTTTGGGATTGGAAAGCGGCACCACCTACGAGCAGTACTTC.

The genes are TRBV28 and TRBJ1-2, with D tentatively TRBD1 (6 bases). The ends were cut back, 1 base at V and 2 bases at J, with 11 bases in the middle. The length of the CDR3 is 15 residues. Germline-derived CDR1 and CDR2 are MDHEN and SYDVKM. The CDR3 DNA reads TGTGCCAGCAGTTTATCGATAGGGGGAAACTATGGCTACACCTTC. This sequence encodes CASSLSIGGNYGYTF.